This TCR beta chain was identified in a study of patients and donors after allogeneic stem cell transplantation (dated by TCRdb to the early 2020s). Trimming accounts for 2 bases at V and 8 bases at J, while the number of junction bases matched to no gene is 5. The germline V gene (reference sequence) sets CDR1 to DFQATT and CDR2 to SNEGSKA. The CDR3 goes from the cysteine to the phenylalanine over 14 residues. Only the CDR3 DNA stays, 42 bases, in frame from base 1. The protocol used for the library was RT-PCR. For sequencing, a NextSeq 550 was employed. TCRdb trimmed public reads at Q25 via fastp, called clones via MiXCR and kept in-frame beta chains. When rows share a CDR3 protein, they turn into one entry using the most common DNA and genes. For this sample there are 400,000 to 450,000 distinct CDR3 sequences; 15% to 20% appear just once. Around 6.8% of the sample is held by the ten biggest clonotypes.

A remark on this clonotype: Its antigen has not been determined. Base quality data are lacking; no much larger clone is found one base away.

Sample: blood, either unsorted or a sorted T cell fraction (not recorded which). This chain joins TRBV20-1 to TRBJ2-1; TRBD1 matches 11 bases in the middle. This TCR derives from a human donor who was either an allogeneic HSCT recipient or a stem cell or donor lymphocyte infusion donor (not recorded which). It is not recorded whose cells these are; they may come from a transplant donor. The DNA sequence is given as TGCAGTGCTAGATGGACAGGGGGCTCGGATGAGCAGTTCTTC. Its coded protein is CSARWTGGSDEQFF.